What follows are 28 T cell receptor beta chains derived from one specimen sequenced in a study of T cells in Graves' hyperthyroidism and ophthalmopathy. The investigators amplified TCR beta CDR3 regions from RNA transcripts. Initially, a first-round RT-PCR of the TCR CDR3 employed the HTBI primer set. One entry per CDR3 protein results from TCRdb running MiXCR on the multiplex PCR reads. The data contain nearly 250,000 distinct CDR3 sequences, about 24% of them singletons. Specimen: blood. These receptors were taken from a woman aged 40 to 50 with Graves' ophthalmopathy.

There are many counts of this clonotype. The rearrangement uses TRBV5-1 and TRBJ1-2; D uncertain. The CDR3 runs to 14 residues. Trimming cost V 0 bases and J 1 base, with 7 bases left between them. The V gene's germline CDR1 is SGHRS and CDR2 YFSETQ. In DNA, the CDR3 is TGCGCCAGCAGCTTGGACGGGAGTAACTATGGCTACACCTTC. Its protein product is CASSLDGSNYGYTF.

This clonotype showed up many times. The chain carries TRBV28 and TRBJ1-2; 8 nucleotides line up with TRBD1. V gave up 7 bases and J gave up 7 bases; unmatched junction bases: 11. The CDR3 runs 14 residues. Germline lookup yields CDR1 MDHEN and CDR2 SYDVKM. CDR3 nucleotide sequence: TGTGCCAGCATATCCGGGACAGGCCCTTTTGGCTACACCTTC. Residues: CASISGTGPFGYTF.

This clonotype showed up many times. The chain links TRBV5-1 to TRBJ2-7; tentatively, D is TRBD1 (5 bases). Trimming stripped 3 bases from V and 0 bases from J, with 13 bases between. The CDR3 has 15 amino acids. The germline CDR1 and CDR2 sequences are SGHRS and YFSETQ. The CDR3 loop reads CASSSQGIPSYEQYF. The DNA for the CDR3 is TGCGCCAGCAGCTCGCAGGGAATTCCCTCCTACGAGCAGTACTTC. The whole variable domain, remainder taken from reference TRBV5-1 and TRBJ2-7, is KAGVTQTPRYLIKTRGQQVTLSCSPISGHRSVSWYQQTPGQGLQFLFEYFSETQRNKGNFPGRFSGRQFSNSRSEMNVSTLELGDSALYLCASSSQGIPSYEQYFGPGTRLTVT.

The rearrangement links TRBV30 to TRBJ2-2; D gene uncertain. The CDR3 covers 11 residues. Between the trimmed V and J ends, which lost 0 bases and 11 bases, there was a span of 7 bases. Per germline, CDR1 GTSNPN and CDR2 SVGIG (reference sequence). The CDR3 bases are TGTGCCTGGAGTGTTCGGATAGAGCTGTTTTTT. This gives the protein CAWSVRIELFF.

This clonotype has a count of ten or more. This CDR3 is CASSVRDSANTEAFF. DNA of the CDR3: TGTGCCAGCAGCGTAAGGGACAGCGCAAACACTGAAGCTTTCTTT. The gene calls are TRBV7-9 and TRBJ1-1; 7 positions match TRBD1. This CDR3 is built from 15 residues. CDR1 is SEHNR and CDR2 is FQNEAQ in the germline V gene (reference sequence). Trimming removed 5 bases from V and 2 bases from J; junction bases left unmatched: 8. The complete variable domain, with remaining parts taken from reference TRBV7-9 and TRBJ1-1, reads DTGVSQNPRHKITKRGQNVTFRCDPISEHNRLYWYRQTLGQGPEFLTYFQNEAQLEKSRLLSDRFSAERPKGSFSTLEIQRTEQGDSAMYLCASSVRDSANTEAFFGQGTRLTVV.

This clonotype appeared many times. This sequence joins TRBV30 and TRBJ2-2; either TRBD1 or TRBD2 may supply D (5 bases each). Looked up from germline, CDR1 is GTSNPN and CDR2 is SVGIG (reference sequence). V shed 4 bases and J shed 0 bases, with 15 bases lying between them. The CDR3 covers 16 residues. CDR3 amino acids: CAWTKWGSANTGELFF. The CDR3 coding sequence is TGTGCCTGGACCAAATGGGGGTCCGCGAACACCGGGGAGCTGTTTTTT.

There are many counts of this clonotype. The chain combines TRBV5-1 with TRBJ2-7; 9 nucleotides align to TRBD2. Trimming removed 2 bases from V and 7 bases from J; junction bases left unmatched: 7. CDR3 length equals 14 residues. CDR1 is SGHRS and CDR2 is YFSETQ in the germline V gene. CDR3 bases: TGCGCCAGCAGCTTAGCGGGAGGAGTTAGTGAGCAGTACTTC. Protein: CASSLAGGVSEQYF.

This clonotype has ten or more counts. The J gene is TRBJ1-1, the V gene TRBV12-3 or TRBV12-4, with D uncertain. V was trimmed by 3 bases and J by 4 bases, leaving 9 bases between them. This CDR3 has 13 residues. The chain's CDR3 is CASSFFEGTEAFF. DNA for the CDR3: TGTGCCAGCAGTTTTTTTGAGGGCACTGAAGCTTTCTTT.

The CDR3 DNA sequence: TGTGCCTGGGTCGCACCCCTTGAAGCTTTCTTT. It is translated as CAWVAPLEAFF. The chain links TRBV30 to TRBJ1-1; no clear D. The germline CDR1 and CDR2 sequences are GTSNPN and SVGIG (reference sequence). Trimming took off 5 bases at V and 7 bases at J, with 11 bases between the two ends. The CDR3 contains 11 residues.

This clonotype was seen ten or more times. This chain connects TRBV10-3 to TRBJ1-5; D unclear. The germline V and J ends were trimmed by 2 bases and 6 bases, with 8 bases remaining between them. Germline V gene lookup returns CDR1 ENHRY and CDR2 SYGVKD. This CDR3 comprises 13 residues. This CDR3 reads CAISEVFIQPQHF. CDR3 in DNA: TGTGCCATCAGTGAGGTTTTTATTCAGCCCCAGCATTTT.

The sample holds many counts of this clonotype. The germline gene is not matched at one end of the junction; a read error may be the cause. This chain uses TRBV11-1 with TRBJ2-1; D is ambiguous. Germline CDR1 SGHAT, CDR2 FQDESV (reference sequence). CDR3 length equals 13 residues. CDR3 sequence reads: CASSLESFNEQFF. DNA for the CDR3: TGTGCCAGCAGCTTAGAGTCCTTCAATGAGCAGTTCTTC.

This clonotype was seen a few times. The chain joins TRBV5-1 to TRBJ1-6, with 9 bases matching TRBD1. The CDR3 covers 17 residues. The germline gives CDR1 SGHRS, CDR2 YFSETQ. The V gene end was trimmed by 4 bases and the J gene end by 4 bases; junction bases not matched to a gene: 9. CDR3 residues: CASSPGTGTRYNSPLHF. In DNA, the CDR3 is TGCGCCAGCAGCCCCGGGACAGGGACGAGATATAATTCACCCCTCCACTTT.

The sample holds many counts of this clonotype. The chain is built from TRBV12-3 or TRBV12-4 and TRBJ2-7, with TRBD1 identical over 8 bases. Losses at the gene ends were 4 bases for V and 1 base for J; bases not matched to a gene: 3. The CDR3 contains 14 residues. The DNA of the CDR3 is TGTGCCAGCAGTTGGGACAGGCCATCCTACGAGCAGTACTTC. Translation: CASSWDRPSYEQYF.

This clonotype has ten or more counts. This CDR3 reads CASSLTPGTGNTEAFF. The CDR3 DNA sequence: TGTGCCAGCAGTCTAACTCCCGGGACAGGGAACACTGAAGCTTTCTTT. The rearrangement links TRBV12-3 or TRBV12-4 to TRBJ1-1, with 8 bases that match TRBD1. CDR3 length: 16 residues. After removal of 5 bases from V and 1 base from J, the junction contained 9 bases not matched to a gene.

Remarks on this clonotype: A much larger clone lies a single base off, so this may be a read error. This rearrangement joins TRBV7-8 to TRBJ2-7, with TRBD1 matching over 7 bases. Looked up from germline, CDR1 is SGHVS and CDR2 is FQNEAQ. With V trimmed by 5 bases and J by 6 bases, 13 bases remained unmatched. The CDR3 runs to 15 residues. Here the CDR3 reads CASSGKVSRDSEQYF. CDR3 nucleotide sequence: TGTGCCAGCAGCGGTAAAGTATCCCGGGACAGCGAGCAGTACTTC.

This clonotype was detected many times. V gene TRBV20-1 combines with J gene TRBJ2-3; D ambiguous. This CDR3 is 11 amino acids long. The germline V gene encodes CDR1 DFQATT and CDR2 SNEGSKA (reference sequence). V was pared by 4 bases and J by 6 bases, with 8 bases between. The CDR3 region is CSATLGDTQYF. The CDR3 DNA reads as TGCAGTGCTACCCTCGGGGATACGCAGTATTTT.

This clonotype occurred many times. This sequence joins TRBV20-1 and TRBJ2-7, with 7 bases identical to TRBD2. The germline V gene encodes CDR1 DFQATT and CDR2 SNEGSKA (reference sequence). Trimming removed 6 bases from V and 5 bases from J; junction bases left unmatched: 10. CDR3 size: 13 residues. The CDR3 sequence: CSAPRRAGDEQYF. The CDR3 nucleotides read TGCAGTGCCCCCCGCAGGGCGGGAGACGAGCAGTACTTC.

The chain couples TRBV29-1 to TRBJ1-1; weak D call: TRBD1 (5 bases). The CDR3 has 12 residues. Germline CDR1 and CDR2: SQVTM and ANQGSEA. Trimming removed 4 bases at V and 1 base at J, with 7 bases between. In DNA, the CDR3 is TGCAGCGTTGGGGGGTCGAACACTGAAGCTTTCTTT. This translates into CSVGGSNTEAFF. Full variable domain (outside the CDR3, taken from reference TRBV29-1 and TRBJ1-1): SAVISQKPSRDICQRGTSLTIQCQVDSQVTMMFWYRQQPGQSLTLIATANQGSEATYESGFVIDKFPISRPNLTFSTLTVSNMSPEDSSIYLCSVGGSNTEAFFGQGTRLTVV.

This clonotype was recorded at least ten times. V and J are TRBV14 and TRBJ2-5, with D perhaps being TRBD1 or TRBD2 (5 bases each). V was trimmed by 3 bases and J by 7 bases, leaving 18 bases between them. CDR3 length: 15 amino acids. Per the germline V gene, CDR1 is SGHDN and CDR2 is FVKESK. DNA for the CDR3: TGTGCCAGCAGCCAGAGAATCGGGACGCAGGGGACCCAGTACTTC. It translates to CASSQRIGTQGTQYF. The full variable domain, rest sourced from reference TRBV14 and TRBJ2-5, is EAGVTQFPSHSVIEKGQTVTLRCDPISGHDNLYWYRRVMGKEIKFLLHFVKESKQDESGMPNNRFLAERTGGTYSTLKVQPAELEDSGVYFCASSQRIGTQGTQYFGPGTRLLVL.

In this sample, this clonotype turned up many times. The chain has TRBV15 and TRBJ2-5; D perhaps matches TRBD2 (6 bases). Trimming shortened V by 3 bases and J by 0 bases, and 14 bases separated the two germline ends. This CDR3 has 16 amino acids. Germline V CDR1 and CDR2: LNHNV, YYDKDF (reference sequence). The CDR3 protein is CATSSAPLADQETQYF. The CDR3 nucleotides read TGTGCCACCAGCAGCGCGCCACTAGCAGACCAAGAGACCCAGTACTTC. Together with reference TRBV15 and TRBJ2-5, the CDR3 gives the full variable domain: DAMVIQNPRYQVTQFGKPVTLSCSQTLNHNVMYWYQQKSSQAPKLLFHYYDKDFNNEADTPDNFQSRRPNTSFCFLDIRSPGLGDTAMYLCATSSAPLADQETQYFGPGTRLLVL.

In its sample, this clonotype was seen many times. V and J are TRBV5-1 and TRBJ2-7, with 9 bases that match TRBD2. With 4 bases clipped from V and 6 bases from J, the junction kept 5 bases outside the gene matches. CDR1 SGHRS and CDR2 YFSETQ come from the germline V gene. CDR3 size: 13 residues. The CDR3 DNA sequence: TGCGCCAGCAGCCTGGGACTAGCCACCGAGCAGTACTTC. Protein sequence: CASSLGLATEQYF. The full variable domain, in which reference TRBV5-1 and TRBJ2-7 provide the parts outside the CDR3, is KAGVTQTPRYLIKTRGQQVTLSCSPISGHRSVSWYQQTPGQGLQFLFEYFSETQRNKGNFPGRFSGRQFSNSRSEMNVSTLELGDSALYLCASSLGLATEQYFGPGTRLTVT.

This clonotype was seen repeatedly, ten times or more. The CDR3: CAWSTGGGTEAFF. In DNA form, the CDR3 reads TGTGCCTGGAGTACCGGGGGAGGGACTGAAGCTTTCTTT. V is TRBV30 and J is TRBJ1-1; TRBD1 might be the D (5 bases). The CDR3 runs to 13 residues. The germline V and J ends were trimmed by 2 bases and 5 bases, with 12 bases remaining between them. Germline CDR1 is GTSNPN and CDR2 is SVGIG (reference sequence).

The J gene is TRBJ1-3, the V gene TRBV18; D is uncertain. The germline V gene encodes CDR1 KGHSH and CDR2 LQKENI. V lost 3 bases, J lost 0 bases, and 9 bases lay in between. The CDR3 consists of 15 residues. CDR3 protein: CASSPDGASGNTIYF. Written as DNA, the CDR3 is TGTGCCAGCTCACCCGACGGAGCCTCTGGAAACACCATATATTTT.

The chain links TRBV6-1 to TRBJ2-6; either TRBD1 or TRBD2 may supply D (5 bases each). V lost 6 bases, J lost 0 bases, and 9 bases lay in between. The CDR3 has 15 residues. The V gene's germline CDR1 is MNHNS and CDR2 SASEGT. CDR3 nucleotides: TGTGCCAGCAGAGGGGAGAGCTCTGGGGCCAACGTCCTGACTTTC. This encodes CASRGESSGANVLTF.

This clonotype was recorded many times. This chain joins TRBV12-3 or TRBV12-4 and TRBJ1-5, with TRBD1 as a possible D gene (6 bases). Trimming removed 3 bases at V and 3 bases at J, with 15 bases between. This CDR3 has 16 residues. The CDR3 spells CASSFYPRGANQPQHF. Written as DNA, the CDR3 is TGTGCCAGCAGTTTTTATCCCCGGGGGGCCAATCAGCCCCAGCATTTT.

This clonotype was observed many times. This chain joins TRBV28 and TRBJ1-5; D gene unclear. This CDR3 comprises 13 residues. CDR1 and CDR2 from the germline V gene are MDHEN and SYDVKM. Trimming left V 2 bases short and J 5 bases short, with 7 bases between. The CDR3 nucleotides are TGTGCCAGCAGTTTAAACCCTTATCAGCCCCAGCATTTT. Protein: CASSLNPYQPQHF. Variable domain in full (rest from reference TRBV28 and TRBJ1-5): DVKVTQSSRYLVKRTGEKVFLECVQDMDHENMFWYRQDPGLGLRLIYFSYDVKMKEKGDIPEGYSVSREKKERFSLILESASTNQTSMYLCASSLNPYQPQHFGDGTRLSIL.

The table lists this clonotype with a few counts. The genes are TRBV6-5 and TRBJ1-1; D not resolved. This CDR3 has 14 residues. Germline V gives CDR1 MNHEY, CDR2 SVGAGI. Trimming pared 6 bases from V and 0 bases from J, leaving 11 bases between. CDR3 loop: CASRQVNMNTEAFF. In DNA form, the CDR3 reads TGTGCCAGCAGGCAGGTTAATATGAACACTGAAGCTTTCTTT.

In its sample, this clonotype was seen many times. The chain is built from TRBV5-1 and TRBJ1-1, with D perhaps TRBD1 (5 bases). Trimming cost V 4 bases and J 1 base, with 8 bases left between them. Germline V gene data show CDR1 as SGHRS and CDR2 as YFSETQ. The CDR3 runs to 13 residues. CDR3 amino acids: CASSEDTNTEAFF. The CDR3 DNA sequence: TGCGCCAGCAGCGAGGACACGAACACTGAAGCTTTCTTT.